This T cell receptor (beta chain) stems from a study of CD8 T cells in ankylosing spondylitis. Study results and limitations: Among TCR beta sequences, a motif of eight or nine highly homologous variants appeared characteristic of ankylosing spondylitis blood. Significant enrichment of disease-linked clones was reportedly seen in matched ankylosing spondylitis synovial fluid.

This clonotype appeared many times. Its target is unknown. Between the trimmed V and J ends, which lost 3 bases and 9 bases, there was a span of 21 bases. The CDR3 contains 16 residues. The germline V gene encodes CDR1 SGHTA and CDR2 FQGNSA. 5'-RACE, quantitative and with molecular barcodes, yielded the TCR beta libraries. One entry per CDR3 protein results from TCRdb running MiXCR on the 5' RACE reads. This sample yields around 210,000 distinct CDR3 sequences, of which 8% to 9% are seen a single time; about 5% belongs to the top ten. This TCR came from a female donor with ankylosing spondylitis or in good health (not recorded which). The chain has TRBV7-2 and TRBJ2-1; D might be TRBD1 (5 bases). Input material: blood, either unsorted or a sorted T cell fraction (not recorded which). DNA of the CDR3: TGTGCCAGCAGCTTGAGTTTAGGGGCTCCCCGTGCTGAGCAGTTCTTC. Its translation: CASSLSLGAPRAEQFF.